The 25 T cell receptor beta chains in this list originate from one sample, sequenced in a study of T cell responses to AZD1222 COVID-19 vaccine. Libraries were prepared by immunoSEQ multiplex PCR; TCRdb keeps only in-frame clonotypes and omits some of them. The repertoire includes 120,000 or so clones, around 89% of them detected once, and about 1.6% sits in the top ten. The sequenced sample was peripheral blood, obtained on day 0 of AZD1222 vaccination. The receptor set was obtained from an adult in good health.

The V gene is TRBV5-6, the J gene TRBJ1-6; 8 positions agree with TRBD1. CDR1 and CDR2 from the germline V gene are SGHDT and YYEEEE. With V trimmed by 2 bases and J by 8 bases, 6 bases remained unmatched. This CDR3 spans 15 amino acids. The CDR3 DNA reads TGTGCCAGCAGCTTAGGGACAGGCAACCATTCACCCCTCCACTTT. It encodes CASSLGTGNHSPLHF. The whole variable domain, filled in from reference TRBV5-6 and TRBJ1-6, reads DAGVTQSPTHLIKTRGQQVTLRCSPKSGHDTVSWYQQALGQGPQFIFQYYEEEERQRGNFPDRFSGHQFPNYSSELNVNALLLGDSALYLCASSLGTGNHSPLHFGNGTRLTVT.

This chain uses TRBV6-1 with TRBJ2-7; maybe TRBD1 (6 bases). CDR1 and CDR2 from the germline V gene are MNHNS and SASEGT. The CDR3 totals 14 residues. Trimming removed 1 base from V and 3 bases from J, with 10 bases in between. The CDR3 sequence: CASSEGGTLYEQYF. CDR3 in DNA: TGTGCCAGCAGTGAAGGAGGGACACTCTACGAGCAGTACTTC.

This clone has more than one count but fewer than ten. CDR3 residues: CASSSGGHTGELFF. CDR3 DNA: TGTGCCAGCAGTTCCGGGGGCCACACCGGGGAGCTGTTTTTT. V is TRBV6-2 or TRBV6-3 and J is TRBJ2-2; D possibly uses TRBD1 or TRBD2 (6 bases each). V dropped 4 bases and J dropped 3 bases, with 9 bases sitting between them. The CDR3 runs 14 residues. CDR1 MNHEY and CDR2 SVGEGT come from the germline V gene.

This clone was detected a few times. The chain employs TRBV7-2 and TRBJ2-7; 11 bases are a match to TRBD2. J lost 0 bases, V lost 8 bases, and 6 bases had no gene match. CDR1 is SGHTA and CDR2 is FQGNSA in the germline V gene. CDR3 length equals 15 residues. CDR3 in amino acids: CASAPGLADSYEQYF. CDR3 nucleotides: TGTGCCAGCGCACCGGGACTAGCGGACTCCTACGAGCAGTACTTC.

The chain has TRBV4-1 and TRBJ2-3; D remains ambiguous. Trimming cost V 4 bases and J 0 bases, with 11 bases left between them. This CDR3 is built from 15 residues. Germline V lookup: CDR1 MGHRA, CDR2 YSYEKL. CDR3 protein: CASSPTETSTDTQYF. The CDR3 region has the DNA TGCGCCAGCAGCCCCACCGAGACTAGCACAGATACGCAGTATTTT.

This clone appeared a few times. J is TRBJ2-7 and V is TRBV23-1; possibly TRBD1 for D (5 bases). TRBV23-1 is classed as an ORF, of uncertain function. V was shortened by 1 base and J by 2 bases, with 18 bases between the two germline ends. The CDR3 runs 17 residues. The CDR3 sequence is CASSQYTRTGQTYEQYF. CDR3 nucleotide sequence: TGCGCCAGCAGTCAATACACCCGCACAGGTCAAACCTACGAGCAGTACTTC.

This CDR3 reads CASSNIAGSYNEQFF. The CDR3 DNA reads TGCGCCAGCAGCAACATAGCGGGATCCTACAATGAGCAGTTCTTC. The rearrangement uses TRBV5-1 and TRBJ2-1; 8 nucleotides match TRBD2. This CDR3 comprises 15 residues. Germline loops: CDR1 SGHRS, CDR2 YFSETQ. With V trimmed by 4 bases and J by 1 base, 4 bases remained unmatched.

The V gene is TRBV29-1, the J gene TRBJ1-2, with D perhaps TRBD1 (5 bases). CDR3 size: 11 residues. Germline lookup yields CDR1 SQVTM and CDR2 ANQGSEA. The V end lost 6 bases, the J end lost 8 bases, and 13 bases lay between the germline ends. CDR3 sequence (DNA): TGCAGCGTGGGCAGGGAAGGAGGCTACACCTTC. Encoded protein: CSVGREGGYTF.

This clone occurred once. The rearrangement links TRBV19 to TRBJ2-3, with D perhaps TRBD1 (6 bases). The CDR3 has 15 residues. V was pared by 5 bases and J by 5 bases, with 17 bases between. Germline loops: CDR1 LNHDA, CDR2 SQIVND (reference sequence). The CDR3: CASSPRPEGQDTQYF. DNA of the CDR3: TGTGCCAGTAGTCCCCGCCCAGAGGGACAAGATACGCAGTATTTT. Together with reference TRBV19 and TRBJ2-3, the CDR3 gives the full variable domain: DGGITQSPKYLFRKEGQNVTLSCEQNLNHDAMYWYRQDPGQGLRLIYYSQIVNDFQKGDIAEGYSVSREKKESFPLTVTSAQKNPTAFYLCASSPRPEGQDTQYFGPGTRLTVL.

The gene calls are TRBV7-9 and TRBJ1-5, with D uncertain. This CDR3 region has 15 residues. Trimming cost V 0 bases and J 0 bases, with 6 bases left between them. Germline V gives CDR1 SEHNR, CDR2 FQNEAQ (reference sequence). CDR3 sequence reads: CASSLAGDSNQPQHF. The CDR3 region has the DNA TGTGCCAGCAGCTTAGCGGGAGATAGCAATCAGCCCCAGCATTTT.

This clone was recorded only once. This chain joins TRBV7-8 and TRBJ2-1, with 11 bases that match TRBD2. The CDR3 extends over 17 amino acids. CDR1 is SGHVS and CDR2 is FQNEAQ in the germline V gene. Trimming cost V 4 bases and J 9 bases; bases outside gene matches: 14. DNA for the CDR3: TGTGCCAGCAGCTACCGACTTAGCGGGAGGGCCGGTGGTGAGCAGTTCTTC. Its protein product is CASSYRLSGRAGGEQFF.

The chain joins TRBV9 to TRBJ2-5; D ambiguous. With 3 bases removed from V and 5 bases from J, the gap between germline ends came to 11 bases. This CDR3 spans 13 amino acids. From germline, CDR1 is SGDLS and CDR2 YYNGEE. CDR3 sequence reads: CASSAAAGETQYF. In DNA, the CDR3 is TGTGCCAGCAGCGCGGCCGCTGGGGAGACCCAGTACTTC. Combining the CDR3 with reference TRBV9 and TRBJ2-5 gives the whole variable domain DSGVTQTPKHLITATGQRVTLRCSPRSGDLSVYWYQQSLDQGLQFLIQYYNGEERAKGNILERFSAQQFPDLHSELNLSSLELGDSALYFCASSAAAGETQYFGPGTRLLVL.

The V gene is TRBV9, the J gene TRBJ2-2, with D hard to call. The CDR3 has 16 residues. Germline lookup yields CDR1 SGDLS and CDR2 YYNGEE. Trimming stripped 4 bases from V and 2 bases from J, with 15 bases between. The CDR3 protein is CASSTPRLGNTGELFF. Written as DNA, the CDR3 is TGTGCCAGCAGCACTCCCAGGTTGGGTAACACCGGGGAGCTGTTTTTT.

The J gene is TRBJ1-1, the V gene TRBV16; D not certain. This CDR3 has 13 amino acids. Germline V gene lookup returns CDR1 KGHSY and CDR2 FQNENV. Trimming cost V 4 bases and J 0 bases, with 6 bases left between them. CDR3 amino acids: CASSPRMNTEAFF. CDR3 bases: TGTGCCAGCAGCCCGAGGATGAACACTGAAGCTTTCTTT.

J is TRBJ2-2 and V is TRBV28; no clear D gene. The germline CDR1 and CDR2 sequences are MDHEN and SYDVKM. Trimming stripped 1 base from V and 7 bases from J, with 13 bases between. The CDR3 is 15 residues long. The DNA for the CDR3 is TGTGCCAGCAGTTTATTGAGAGAATCGGGCGGGGAGCTGTTTTTT. Its translation: CASSLLRESGGELFF.

V and J are TRBV7-9 and TRBJ2-3; tentative D call: TRBD2 (5 bases). Trimming removed 10 bases from V and 5 bases from J, with 25 bases in between. Germline V gene sequence: CDR1 SEHNR, CDR2 FQNEAQ (reference sequence). This CDR3 has 16 amino acids. The CDR3 here is CATYPAPGDLGDTQYF. The CDR3 DNA is TGTGCCACCTACCCGGCCCCCGGGGATCTTGGAGATACGCAGTATTTT.

V gene TRBV11-2 combines with J gene TRBJ2-1; no clear D gene. There are 12 residues in the CDR3. V was cut by 5 bases and J by 5 bases, with 7 bases left in between. Germline CDR1 reads SGHAT; CDR2 reads FQNNGV. The CDR3, as DNA: TGTGCCAGCAGCCAACTAAACAATGAGCAGTTCTTC. Translating it yields CASSQLNNEQFF.

The V gene is TRBV15, the J gene TRBJ2-3; no reliable D call. V was shortened by 5 bases and J by 3 bases, with 9 bases between the two germline ends. Germline values: CDR1 LNHNV, CDR2 YYDKDF (reference sequence). The CDR3 is 13 amino acids. CDR3 DNA sequence: TGTGCCACCAGCTTCACGTTGACAGATACGCAGTATTTT. Translated, it gives CATSFTLTDTQYF.

V gene TRBV28 combines with J gene TRBJ2-7; 11 bases line up with TRBD2. Germline loops: CDR1 MDHEN, CDR2 SYDVKM. The CDR3 has 16 amino acids. The ends lost 2 bases at V and 0 bases at J; junction bases unmatched: 3. CDR3 protein: CASSLTGTSGSYEQYF. CDR3 coding DNA: TGTGCCAGCAGTTTAACCGGGACTAGCGGCTCCTACGAGCAGTACTTC.

The V call is TRBV3-1 (or the pseudogene TRBV3-2), the J call TRBJ2-5, with a possible D match to TRBD1 (6 bases). Germline CDR1 LGHDT, CDR2 YNNKEL (reference sequence). The V end lost 6 bases, the J end lost 5 bases, and 16 bases lay between the germline ends. CDR3 length: 14 residues. This chain's CDR3 is CASRHQQGWETQYF. The CDR3 DNA reads TGTGCCAGCAGACATCAACAGGGATGGGAGACCCAGTACTTC.

The CDR3 loop is CASSPFRGSYEQYF. The CDR3, as DNA: TGTGCCAGCAGCCCGTTCCGTGGCTCCTACGAGCAGTACTTC. This chain links TRBV5-4 with TRBJ2-7; D unclear. The CDR3 loop spans 14 amino acids. The V gene's germline CDR1 is SGHNT and CDR2 YYREEE (reference sequence). V was clipped by 4 bases and J by 0 bases, with 11 bases between them.

The gene calls are TRBV10-2 and TRBJ2-7; D perhaps matches TRBD1 (5 bases). Germline V gene lookup returns CDR1 WSHSY and CDR2 SAAADI. V lost 4 bases and J lost 4, with 8 bases in between. The CDR3 sequence is 12 residues long. CDR3 region: CASSVRGYEQYF. As DNA, the CDR3 is TGCGCCAGCAGTGTAAGGGGATACGAGCAGTACTTC.

The chain joins TRBV7-2 to TRBJ2-7; a possible D gene is TRBD2 (6 bases). The CDR3 length is 16 residues. Deletions cut 5 bases from V and 3 bases from J, with 20 bases between. Germline values: CDR1 SGHTA, CDR2 FQGNSA. The CDR3 nucleotides are TGTGCCAGCAGCCCACCCAATCGCGGGGTGAACTACGAGCAGTACTTC. Its protein product is CASSPPNRGVNYEQYF.

The rearrangement joins TRBV13 to TRBJ1-4; possibly TRBD1 for D (6 bases). The germline CDR1 and CDR2 sequences are PRHDT and FYEKMQ (reference sequence). This CDR3 spans 14 amino acids. The V gene lost 5 bases and the J gene lost 5 bases, with 12 bases spanning the gap. The CDR3 DNA reads TGTGCCAGCAGCAGGGGGGAGGAAAATGAAAAACTGTTTTTT. Translating gives CASSRGEENEKLFF.

This clone was recorded once. The chain is built from TRBV29-1 and TRBJ2-3; 11 bases line up with TRBD2. CDR3 length equals 17 residues. CDR1 and CDR2 (germline): SQVTM, ANQGSEA. With 5 bases clipped from V and 2 bases from J, the junction kept 12 bases outside the gene matches. Here the CDR3 DNA reads TGCAGCGTTTGGGTGGATAGCGGGAGGGCACCCACAGATACGCAGTATTTT. Protein product: CSVWVDSGRAPTDTQYF.